This TCR beta chain stems from a study of tumor-infiltrating lymphocytes in localized non-small cell lung cancer. From germline, CDR1 is LNHDA and CDR2 SQIVND (reference sequence). The CDR3 runs 15 residues. V shed 6 bases and J 5 bases; nucleotides not matched to a gene: 9. This clone appeared a single time. Its antigen is as yet unknown. Study results and caveats: Higher tumor T cell infiltration than in uninvolved lung was supported by TCRbeta sequencing. Tumor T-cell fraction was not associated with recurrence-free survival. Only some patients had TCR sequencing, depending on available tissue.

The repertoire was sequenced with immunoSEQ multiplex PCR; TCRdb's copy has only in-frame clones and lacks some. Found here are 9,500 to 15,000 clones, around 80% of them singletons; the top ten hold around 13%. The gene calls are TRBV19 and TRBJ1-2, with 10 bases matching TRBD1. Source material: lung tumor tissue. This TCR was recovered from a human donor with non-small cell lung cancer. CDR3 amino acids: CASSEAGQGHYGYTF. The CDR3 DNA is TGTGCCAGTAGCGAGGCGGGACAGGGGCATTATGGCTACACCTTC.